What follows are 9 T cell receptor beta chains derived from one specimen sequenced in a study of beta chain features in type 1 diabetes. Study-wide findings and caveats: Moderate yet significant TCRB CDR3 shortening was seen in Type 1 diabetes patients in all four CD4+ subsets.

These receptors' targets are unknown. The study reverse transcribed the entire isolated RNA, so it sequenced expressed TCRB transcripts. Assay: immunoSEQ multiplex PCR; the TCRdb copy retains only in-frame clones and omits some. In the table there are more than 250,000 clones, less than 30% of which are singletons. What was sequenced was naive CD4+ T cells from blood. The receptors were sampled from a woman in her thirties with type 1 diabetes.

V is TRBV5-1 and J is TRBJ2-7; TRBD1 aligns across 7 bases. V dropped 3 bases and J dropped 6; count of bases not matched to a gene: 12. CDR3 length: 15 residues. CDR1 is SGHRS, CDR2 YFSETQ, per germline. The CDR3 region is CASSSRTGNGGEQYF. The CDR3 region has the DNA TGCGCCAGCAGCTCGAGGACAGGTAATGGGGGCGAGCAGTACTTC.

This clone was counted only a few times. V usage is TRBV19 and J usage is TRBJ1-1; D possibly corresponds to TRBD1 (6 bases). Germline-derived CDR1 and CDR2 are LNHDA and SQIVND (reference sequence). V was cut by 7 bases and J by 3 bases, with 12 bases left in between. This CDR3 has 13 residues. The CDR3 bases are TGTGCCAGTACCCTAGAGGGGGACACTGAAGCTTTCTTT. This sequence encodes CASTLEGDTEAFF.

In DNA form, the CDR3 reads TGTGCCTGGAGTCGGACAGTCACTGAAGCTTTCTTT. This translates into CAWSRTVTEAFF. This chain links TRBV30 with TRBJ1-1, with a weak D call TRBD1 (6 bases). CDR3 length equals 12 residues. V was shortened by 2 bases and J by 4 bases, with 8 bases between the two germline ends. Germline values: CDR1 GTSNPN, CDR2 SVGIG (reference sequence).

The gene calls are TRBV4-1 and TRBJ2-5, with 7 bases that match TRBD1. Germline V gives CDR1 MGHRA, CDR2 YSYEKL. The CDR3 covers 15 residues. V shed 4 bases and J 2 bases; nucleotides not matched to a gene: 7. CDR3 coding DNA: TGCGCCAGCAGCCGCGTCGGGACAGCTCAAGAGACCCAGTACTTC. Amino acids: CASSRVGTAQETQYF.

In its sample, this clone was seen a few times. The chain carries TRBV10-3 and TRBJ2-7, with TRBD1 as a possible D gene (5 bases). This CDR3 contains 14 residues. Trimming stripped 4 bases from V and 5 bases from J, with 15 bases between. CDR1 is ENHRY and CDR2 is SYGVKD in the germline V gene. The CDR3 DNA sequence: TGTGCCATCAGTGGAGGCCCCGACAGCCACGAGCAGTACTTC. As protein: CAISGGPDSHEQYF.

The chain carries TRBV18 and TRBJ2-1, with 8 bases lining up with TRBD2. The CDR3 is made up of 17 amino acids. J lost 9 bases, V lost 1 base, and 14 bases had no gene match. The germline V gene encodes CDR1 KGHSH and CDR2 LQKENI. CDR3 amino acids: CASSPRQGAGEIGEQFF. The DNA of the CDR3 is TGTGCCAGCTCACCACGTCAGGGAGCGGGAGAAATTGGTGAGCAGTTCTTC. The whole variable domain, remainder taken from reference TRBV18 and TRBJ2-1, is NAGVMQNPRHLVRRRGQEARLRCSPMKGHSHVYWYRQLPEEGLKFMVYLQKENIIDESGMPKERFSAEFPKEGPSILRIQQVVRGDSAAYFCASSPRQGAGEIGEQFFGPGTRLTVL.

The chain joins TRBV29-1 to TRBJ2-3; no firm D call. Germline V gene lookup returns CDR1 SQVTM and CDR2 ANQGSEA. Trimming pared 3 bases from V and 6 bases from J, leaving 19 bases between. There are 15 residues in the CDR3. The CDR3 region has the DNA TGCAGCGTTGATCTGGTGAGGTTTTTGGCGGATACGCAGTATTTT. It codes for CSVDLVRFLADTQYF.

The V and J genes are TRBV30 and TRBJ1-5; D is unresolved. The CDR3 has 16 residues. The V end lost 3 bases, the J end lost 0 bases, and 15 bases lay between the germline ends. The V gene's germline CDR1 is GTSNPN and CDR2 SVGIG (reference sequence). For the CDR3, the DNA is TGTGCCTGGAGCGTCAGCGGATTTATTAGCAATCAGCCCCAGCATTTT. This translates into CAWSVSGFISNQPQHF.

This clone was picked up a small number of times. The V call is TRBV19, the J call TRBJ1-1; D uncertain. This CDR3 spans 14 amino acids. Trimming took 3 bases from V and 0 from J, leaving 8 bases between them. From germline, CDR1 is LNHDA and CDR2 SQIVND (reference sequence). The CDR3 coding sequence is TGTGCCAGTAGTATGAGGCCAATGAACACTGAAGCTTTCTTT. Translated: CASSMRPMNTEAFF.